The 21 T cell receptor beta chains below were found in one sample sequenced in a study of T cell changes during pregnancy in multiple sclerosis. Repertoires were generated with immunoSEQ multiplex PCR, while TCRdb's copy carries only in-frame clones and drops some. The repertoire holds tens of thousands of clones, with 90% to 95% as singletons. The source was peripheral blood, collected in the second trimester of pregnancy. These receptors all come from a female donor with multiple sclerosis, enrolled in a pregnancy study.

CDR3 in DNA: TGCGCCAGCAGCCTCCTGCAGGGGAGTATCGACTACGAGCAGTACTTC. It translates to CASSLLQGSIDYEQYF. This rearrangement joins TRBV5-1 to TRBJ2-7; a possible D gene is TRBD1 (6 bases). CDR3 length: 16 amino acids. Trimming pared 4 bases from V and 3 bases from J, leaving 20 bases between. Per germline, CDR1 SGHRS and CDR2 YFSETQ. Looking up the rest from reference TRBV5-1 and TRBJ2-7 gives the full variable domain: KAGVTQTPRYLIKTRGQQVTLSCSPISGHRSVSWYQQTPGQGLQFLFEYFSETQRNKGNFPGRFSGRQFSNSRSEMNVSTLELGDSALYLCASSLLQGSIDYEQYFGPGTRLTVT.

J is TRBJ2-1 and V is TRBV2; D is perhaps TRBD2 (6 bases). The CDR3 extends over 15 amino acids. The V gene lost 4 bases and the J gene lost 9 bases, with 19 bases spanning the gap. Germline lookup yields CDR1 SNHLY and CDR2 FYNNEI. The CDR3 coding sequence is TGTGCCAGCAGTGGCTCGGGAGACTGGGACGGTGAGCAGTTCTTC. Residues: CASSGSGDWDGEQFF. The full variable domain, its missing parts supplied by reference TRBV2 and TRBJ2-1, is EPEVTQTPSHQVTQMGQEVILRCVPISNHLYFYWYRQILGQKVEFLVSFYNNEISEKSEIFDDQFSVERPDGSNFTLKIRSTKLEDSAMYFCASSGSGDWDGEQFFGPGTRLTVL.

The V and J genes are TRBV2 and TRBJ1-2, with 8 positions matching TRBD1. Unmatched junction bases numbered 7, after V lost 6 bases and J lost 4 bases. Germline CDR1 is SNHLY and CDR2 is FYNNEI. This CDR3 is built from 14 residues. The chain's CDR3 is CASRVTGEGYGYTF. Here the CDR3 DNA reads TGTGCCAGCAGAGTGACAGGGGAAGGCTATGGCTACACCTTC.

The chain joins TRBV27 to TRBJ1-3; 10 bases fit TRBD1. The CDR3 is 18 amino acids. V was pared by 5 bases and J by 0 bases, with 10 bases of the junction left unmatched. Germline lookup yields CDR1 MNHEY and CDR2 SMNVEV (reference sequence). In nucleotides, the CDR3 is TGTGCCAGCAGTAACATCCGGGACAGGGGACTCTCTGGAAACACCATATATTTT. Protein sequence: CASSNIRDRGLSGNTIYF.

The chain employs TRBV7-9 and TRBJ1-1; no firm D call. Trimming removed 2 bases at V and 3 bases at J, with 4 bases between. The CDR3 is 12 amino acids. The germline V gene has CDR1 SEHNR and CDR2 FQNEAQ (reference sequence). CDR3 in amino acids: CASSLTYTEAFF. As DNA, the CDR3 is TGTGCCAGCAGCTTAACTTACACTGAAGCTTTCTTT.

This chain connects TRBV6-1 to TRBJ2-7; possibly TRBD2 for D (6 bases). Germline assignment: CDR1 MNHNS and CDR2 SASEGT. The CDR3 is 14 residues long. The germline V and J ends were trimmed by 3 bases and 3 bases, with 12 bases remaining between them. The chain's CDR3 is CASSEVGRHYEQYF. Written as DNA, the CDR3 is TGTGCCAGCAGTGAGGTGGGGAGGCACTACGAGCAGTACTTC.

This clone was seen only once. The CDR3 sequence is CASSVARGTNNEQFF. The CDR3, as DNA: TGTGCCAGCAGCGTAGCCCGGGGGACTAACAATGAGCAGTTCTTC. The chain is built from TRBV9 and TRBJ2-1, with 7 bases lining up with TRBD2. The CDR3 runs 15 residues. Trimming removed 0 bases from V and 5 bases from J; junction bases left unmatched: 5. In germline, CDR1 is SGDLS, CDR2 YYNGEE.

This rearrangement joins TRBV4-1 to TRBJ1-1, with TRBD1 matching 8 bases. Germline V gene data show CDR1 as MGHRA and CDR2 as YSYEKL. This CDR3 is 16 amino acids long. V shed 3 bases and J 11 bases; nucleotides not matched to a gene: 17. This CDR3 is CASSQDPGTGTSRAFF. In DNA form, the CDR3 reads TGCGCCAGCAGCCAGGATCCCGGGACAGGAACCAGCAGGGCTTTCTTT.

The chain combines TRBV5-6 with TRBJ2-7; no definite D call. There are 11 residues in the CDR3. V gave up 0 bases and J gave up 5 bases, with 3 bases separating them. Germline loops: CDR1 SGHDT, CDR2 YYEEEE. The CDR3 DNA reads as TGTGCCAGCAGCTTGGCAGACGAGCAGTACTTC. Its protein is CASSLADEQYF.

The rearrangement uses TRBV7-9 and TRBJ2-6; D gene uncertain. Deletions cut 5 bases from V and 1 base from J, with 18 bases between. The CDR3 totals 18 residues. The germline V gene encodes CDR1 SEHNR and CDR2 FQNEAQ (reference sequence). CDR3 bases: TGTGCCAGCAGCCCCGATAGCCCTAGACTTTCTGGGGCCAACGTCCTGACTTTC. Its translation: CASSPDSPRLSGANVLTF.

The J gene is TRBJ1-3, the V gene TRBV18; D is undetermined. The CDR3 spans 16 residues. Trimming pared 9 bases from V and 0 bases from J, leaving 18 bases between. CDR1 is KGHSH, CDR2 LQKENI, per germline. The CDR3 loop is CASSEGLMSSGNTIYF. The CDR3 nucleotides are TGTGCCAGTTCAGAGGGCTTGATGAGCTCTGGAAACACCATATATTTT.

J is TRBJ1-2 and V is TRBV6-5; possibly TRBD1 for D (5 bases). There are 14 residues in the CDR3. Germline V lookup: CDR1 MNHEY, CDR2 SVGAGI. V was pared by 6 bases and J by 1 base, with 12 bases between. CDR3: CASSRVGLNYGYTF. The CDR3 nucleotides read TGTGCCAGCAGCCGTGTGGGACTTAACTATGGCTACACCTTC.

This rearrangement joins TRBV27 to TRBJ2-1, with TRBD2 identical over 8 bases. CDR3 size: 13 residues. Trimming took 6 bases from V and 4 from J; bases not matched to a gene: 2. CDR1 MNHEY and CDR2 SMNVEV come from the germline V gene (reference sequence). As DNA, the CDR3 is TGTGCCAGCAGGAGCGGGGGATACAATGAGCAGTTCTTC. Its translation is CASRSGGYNEQFF.

J is TRBJ2-1 and V is TRBV27; 7 bases align to TRBD1. This CDR3 region has 17 residues. Germline V CDR1 and CDR2: MNHEY, SMNVEV (reference sequence). V was pared by 4 bases and J by 7 bases, with 16 bases of the junction left unmatched. The CDR3 nucleotides are TGTGCCAGCAGTTCCGGGTTCCGGGACAGTCCTTTGAATGAGCAGTTCTTC. This gives the protein CASSSGFRDSPLNEQFF.

The chain links TRBV18 to TRBJ2-2; D not certain. The CDR3 is 12 residues long. From germline, CDR1 is KGHSH and CDR2 LQKENI. Between the trimmed V and J ends, which lost 5 bases and 6 bases, there was a span of 7 bases. For the CDR3, the DNA is TGTGCCAGCTCAATCTATTCCGGGGAGCTGTTTTTT. Protein: CASSIYSGELFF.

The genes are TRBV5-1 and TRBJ2-5; tentatively, D is TRBD2 (7 bases). Germline V CDR1 and CDR2: SGHRS, YFSETQ. The CDR3 extends over 15 amino acids. V lost 0 bases and J 5 bases, leaving 14 bases between the germline ends. The chain's CDR3 is CASSLAPGGTETQYF. CDR3 bases: TGCGCCAGCAGCTTGGCCCCGGGGGGCACGGAGACCCAGTACTTC.

This sequence joins TRBV13 and TRBJ1-2; perhaps TRBD1 as D (5 bases). V was shortened by 1 base and J by 2 bases, with 11 bases between the two germline ends. Germline lookup yields CDR1 PRHDT and CDR2 FYEKMQ (reference sequence). CDR3 length: 15 amino acids. The CDR3 DNA is TGTGCCAGCAGCTTAGTCCAGGGCGTGAACTATGGCTACACCTTC. Translated, it gives CASSLVQGVNYGYTF.

This chain connects TRBV9 to TRBJ2-3; 7 nucleotides align to TRBD2. Germline V CDR1 and CDR2: SGDLS, YYNGEE. Trimming cost V 0 bases and J 1 base; bases outside gene matches: 5. This CDR3 comprises 16 residues. In nucleotides, the CDR3 is TGTGCCAGCAGCGTAGCCGCAGGGAGGGGCACAGATACGCAGTATTTT. Protein product: CASSVAAGRGTDTQYF.

The chain recombines TRBV19 with TRBJ1-2, with D possibly TRBD1 on 5 matching bases. The CDR3 covers 14 residues. The V and J ends lost 3 bases and 2 bases respectively, with 10 bases between them. The germline CDR1 and CDR2 sequences are LNHDA and SQIVND (reference sequence). CDR3 sequence reads: CASSIFSGNYGYTF. Written as DNA, the CDR3 is TGTGCCAGTAGTATCTTTTCAGGGAACTATGGCTACACCTTC.

This clone has a single count. The chain has TRBV29-1 and TRBJ1-2; D ambiguous. Germline lookup yields CDR1 SQVTM and CDR2 ANQGSEA. There are 13 residues in the CDR3. The V gene lost 5 bases and the J gene lost 4 bases, with 14 bases spanning the gap. The CDR3 protein is CSVPHDMAYGYTF. The CDR3, as DNA: TGCAGCGTTCCGCATGACATGGCCTATGGCTACACCTTC.

The chain uses TRBV9 and TRBJ2-3; TRBD2 matches 8 bases. The length of the CDR3 is 15 residues. Germline V CDR1 and CDR2: SGDLS, YYNGEE. V shed 3 bases, J shed 3 bases, and the junction held 6 bases outside the gene matches. CDR3 region: CASSDASGGTDTQYF. The CDR3 DNA reads as TGTGCCAGCAGCGATGCAAGCGGGGGTACAGATACGCAGTATTTT.